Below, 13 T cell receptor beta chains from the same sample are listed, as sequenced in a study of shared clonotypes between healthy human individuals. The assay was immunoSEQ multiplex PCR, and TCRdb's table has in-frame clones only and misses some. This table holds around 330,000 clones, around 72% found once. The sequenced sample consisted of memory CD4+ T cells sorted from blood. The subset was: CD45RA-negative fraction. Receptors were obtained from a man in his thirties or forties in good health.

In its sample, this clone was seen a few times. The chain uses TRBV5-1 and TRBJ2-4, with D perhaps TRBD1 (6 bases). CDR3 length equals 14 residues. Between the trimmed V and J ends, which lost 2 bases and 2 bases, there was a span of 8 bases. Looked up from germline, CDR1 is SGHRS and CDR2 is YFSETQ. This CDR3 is CASSLQGTKNIQYF. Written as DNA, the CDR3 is TGCGCCAGCAGCTTACAGGGCACCAAAAACATTCAGTACTTC.

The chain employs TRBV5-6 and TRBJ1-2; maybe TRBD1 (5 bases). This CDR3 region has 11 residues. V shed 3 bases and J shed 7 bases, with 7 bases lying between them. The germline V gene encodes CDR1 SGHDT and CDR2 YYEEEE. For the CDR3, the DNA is TGTGCCAGCAGCTCACAGGTTGGCTACACCTTC. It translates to CASSSQVGYTF.

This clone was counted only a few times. The CDR3 DNA reads as TGTGCCAGCAGCGGGGAGCGGGAGGGCCTTCAGTATTTT. The encoded protein is CASSGEREGLQYF. This chain links TRBV7-8 with TRBJ2-3; 10 bases fit TRBD2. This CDR3 comprises 13 residues. Losses at the gene ends were 5 bases for V and 12 bases for J; bases not matched to a gene: 8. Germline CDR1 SGHVS, CDR2 FQNEAQ.

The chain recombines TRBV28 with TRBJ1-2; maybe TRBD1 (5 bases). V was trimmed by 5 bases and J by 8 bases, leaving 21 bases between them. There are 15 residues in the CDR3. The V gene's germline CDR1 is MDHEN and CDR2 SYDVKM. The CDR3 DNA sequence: TGTGCCAGCAGTAACCCCCTAGGGGAGGCTGGCGGCTACACCTTC. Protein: CASSNPLGEAGGYTF.

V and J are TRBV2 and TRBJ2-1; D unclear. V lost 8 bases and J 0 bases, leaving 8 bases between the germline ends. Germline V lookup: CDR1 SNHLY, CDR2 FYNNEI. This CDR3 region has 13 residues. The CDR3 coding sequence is TGTGCCAGCTGGAGTAGCTCCTACAATGAGCAGTTCTTC. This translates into CASWSSSYNEQFF.

This CDR3 reads CASMSRMGRQETQYF. The DNA of the CDR3 is TGTGCCAGCATGTCCCGGATGGGCAGACAAGAGACCCAGTACTTC. The chain combines TRBV2 with TRBJ2-5; no definite D call. CDR1 and CDR2 from the germline V gene are SNHLY and FYNNEI. Trimming left V 7 bases short and J 2 bases short, with 17 bases between. CDR3 length: 15 residues.

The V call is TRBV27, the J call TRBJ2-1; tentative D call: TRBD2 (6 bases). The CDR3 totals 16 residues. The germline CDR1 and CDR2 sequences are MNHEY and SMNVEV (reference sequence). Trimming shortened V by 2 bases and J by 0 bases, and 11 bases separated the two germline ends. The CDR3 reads CASSLLRDFSYNEQFF. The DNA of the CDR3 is TGTGCCAGCAGTTTACTCCGGGACTTCTCCTACAATGAGCAGTTCTTC.

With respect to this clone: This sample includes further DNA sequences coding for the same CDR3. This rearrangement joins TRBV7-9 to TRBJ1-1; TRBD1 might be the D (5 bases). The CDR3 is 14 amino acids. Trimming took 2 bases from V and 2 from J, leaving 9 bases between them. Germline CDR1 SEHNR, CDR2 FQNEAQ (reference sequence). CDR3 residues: CASSLRQGNTEAFF. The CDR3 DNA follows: TGTGCCAGCAGCTTAAGGCAGGGAAACACTGAAGCTTTCTTT.

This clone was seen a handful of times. The CDR3 spells CASRAWDIPYNEQFF. The CDR3 nucleotides read TGTGCCAGCAGAGCATGGGACATCCCCTACAATGAGCAGTTCTTC. The genes are TRBV6-1 and TRBJ2-1; weak D call: TRBD1 (6 bases). The germline V gene has CDR1 MNHNS and CDR2 SASEGT. This CDR3 has 15 amino acids. Deletions cut 6 bases from V and 2 bases from J, with 14 bases between.

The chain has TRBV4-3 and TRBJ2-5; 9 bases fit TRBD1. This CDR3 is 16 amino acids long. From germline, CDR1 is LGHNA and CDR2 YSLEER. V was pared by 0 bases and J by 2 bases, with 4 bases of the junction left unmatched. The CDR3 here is CASSQETGGPQETQYF. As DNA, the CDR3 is TGCGCCAGCAGCCAAGAGACAGGGGGTCCTCAAGAGACCCAGTACTTC.

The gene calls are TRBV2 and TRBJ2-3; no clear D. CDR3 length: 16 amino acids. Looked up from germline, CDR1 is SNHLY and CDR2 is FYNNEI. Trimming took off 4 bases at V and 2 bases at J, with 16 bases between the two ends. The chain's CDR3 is CASSAFGSPYTDTQYF. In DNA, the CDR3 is TGTGCCAGCAGTGCCTTCGGTAGTCCTTACACAGATACGCAGTATTTT.

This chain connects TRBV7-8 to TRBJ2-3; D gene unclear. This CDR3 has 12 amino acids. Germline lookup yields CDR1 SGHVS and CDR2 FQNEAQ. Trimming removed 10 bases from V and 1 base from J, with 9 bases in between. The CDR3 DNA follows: TGTGCCACCGCCCGAGGCACAGATACGCAGTATTTT. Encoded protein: CATARGTDTQYF.

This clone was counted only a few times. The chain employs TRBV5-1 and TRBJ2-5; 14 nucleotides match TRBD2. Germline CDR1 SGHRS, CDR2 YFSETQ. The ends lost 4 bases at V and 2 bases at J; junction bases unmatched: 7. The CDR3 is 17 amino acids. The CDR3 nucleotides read TGCGCCAGCAGCGTGGGACTAGCGGGAGATCTGCAAGAGACCCAGTACTTC. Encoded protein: CASSVGLAGDLQETQYF.